This T cell receptor (beta chain) comes out of a study of cytomegalovirus exposure and HLA in healthy donors. Study outcomes and limitations: Rates of TCR association differed by HLA locus in a later analysis, with DRB1 highest and HLA-C lowest.

Remarks on this clone: What it binds is unknown.

Germline V gene sequence: CDR1 SGHRS, CDR2 YFSETQ. V lost 1 base to trimming and J lost 0 bases; unmatched junction nucleotides: 8. The CDR3 is 18 residues long. The primer mix had 60 Vbeta and 13 Jbeta primers. Repertoires were generated with immunoSEQ multiplex PCR, while TCRdb's copy carries only in-frame clones and drops some. This table holds 170,000 or so clones, roughly 86% found once. Sequenced material: PBMCs. The rearrangement joins TRBV5-1 to TRBJ1-1, with 11 bases lining up with TRBD1. This clonotype was obtained from a girl aged 10-17 years in good health and CMV-seropositive. CDR3 amino acids: CASSLTRDRGAVNTEAFF. The CDR3 DNA sequence: TGCGCCAGCAGCTTGACGAGGGACAGGGGGGCTGTGAACACTGAAGCTTTCTTT.